A selection of T cell receptor beta chains follows, all from one sample in a study of cytomegalovirus exposure and HLA in healthy donors. Only in-frame clones appear in the TCRdb table, and some are missing; sequencing was by immunoSEQ multiplex PCR. The sample features over 100,000 clones, with over 1.5% in its top ten. Input material: PBMCs. Receptor source: a man aged 18 to 29 in good health and CMV-seronegative. The CDR3 runs from the conserved cysteine through the conserved F or W. Each record gives: D gene, V gene, J gene, CDR3 protein, CDR3 DNA. The D gene is left open where the match is weak.

>TRBD1|TRBV6-1|TRBJ1-2
CASSEAIGQGGFSYGYTF
TGTGCCAGCAGTGAAGCCATAGGACAGGGTGGTTTCTCCTATGGCTACACCTTC
>TRBD1|TRBV5-4|TRBJ2-5
CASSRQGSEETQYF
TGTGCCAGCAGCCGACAGGGGTCTGAGGAGACCCAGTACTTC
>.|TRBV9|TRBJ2-7
CASSAPGSYEQYF
TGTGCCAGCAGCGCCCCAGGGTCCTACGAGCAGTACTTC
>TRBD2|TRBV6-5|TRBJ2-5
CASSYLGLAGEETQYF
TGTGCCAGCAGTTACTTGGGACTAGCGGGGGAAGAGACCCAGTACTTC
>TRBD2|TRBV19|TRBJ2-1
CASSISASGRNEQFF
TGTGCCAGTAGTATTAGCGCTAGCGGGAGGAATGAGCAGTTCTTC
>.|TRBV10-3|TRBJ1-2
CAISLQQSYGYTF
TGTGCCATCAGCCTACAGCAGAGCTATGGCTACACCTTC
>TRBD2|TRBV7-9|TRBJ2-7
CASSFPAGRNEQYF
TGTGCCAGCAGCTTCCCAGCGGGAAGGAACGAGCAGTACTTC
>.|TRBV5-1|TRBJ2-7
CASSFTTGRNFDEQYF
TGCGCCAGCAGCTTTACGACAGGGAGGAACTTCGACGAGCAGTACTTC
>TRBD1|TRBV5-6|TRBJ2-2
CASSFDRGFDTGELFF
TGTGCCAGCAGCTTCGACAGGGGGTTCGACACCGGGGAGCTGTTTTTT
>.|TRBV5-5|TRBJ1-4
CASSPAGRKTNEKLFF
TGTGCCAGCAGCCCCGCGGGGAGGAAAACTAATGAAAAACTGTTTTTT
>.|TRBV28|TRBJ2-6
CASSLAGKPSGANVLTF
TGTGCCAGCAGTTTGGCAGGGAAACCCTCTGGGGCCAACGTCCTGACTTTC
>.|TRBV7-9|TRBJ1-1
CASSLGQNEAFF
TGTGCCAGCAGCTTAGGACAGAATGAAGCTTTCTTT
>TRBD1|TRBV4-3|TRBJ2-5
CASSQLGTGGETQYF
TGCGCCAGCAGCCAACTCGGGACAGGGGGCGAGACCCAGTACTTC
>.|TRBV9|TRBJ1-1
CASSTIGRGARNTEAFF
TGTGCCAGCAGCACCATAGGTCGGGGGGCGCGGAACACTGAAGCTTTCTTT
>.|TRBV6-1|TRBJ2-7
CASGAGLWYEQYF
TGTGCCAGTGGGGCAGGGCTGTGGTACGAGCAGTACTTC
>.|TRBV7-9|TRBJ1-3
CASSSAAGYSGNTIYF
TGTGCCAGCAGCTCAGCCGCAGGCTACTCTGGAAACACCATATATTTT
>.|TRBV19|TRBJ1-2
CASSIRLGYTF
TGTGCCAGTAGTATCAGGCTTGGCTACACCTTC
>.|TRBV18|TRBJ1-3
CASSSRDSGNTIYF
TGTGCCAGCTCGTCCAGGGACTCTGGAAACACCATATATTTT
>TRBD1|TRBV19|TRBJ2-5
CASSIVTGSEETQYF
TGTGCCAGTAGTATAGTGACAGGGAGCGAAGAGACCCAGTACTTC
>.|TRBV7-9|TRBJ1-5
CASSLEGRGHQPQHF
TGTGCCAGCAGCCTGGAGGGCCGTGGCCATCAGCCCCAGCATTTT
>.|TRBV11-2|TRBJ2-7
CASSLDRSAGGNYEQYF
TGTGCCAGCAGCTTAGATAGGTCGGCAGGGGGGAACTACGAGCAGTACTTC
>.|TRBV19|TRBJ2-3
CASRTVTTSTDTQYF
TGTGCCAGTAGGACAGTAACAACTAGCACAGATACGCAGTATTTT
>TRBD1|TRBV4-1|TRBJ2-7
CASSHPGGSPYEQYF
TGCGCCAGCAGCCATCCAGGGGGCTCACCCTACGAGCAGTACTTC
>TRBD2|TRBV29-1|TRBJ2-1
CSVTGLAGGYNEQFF
TGCAGCGTAACCGGACTAGCGGGAGGCTACAATGAGCAGTTCTTC
>TRBD1|TRBV6-5|TRBJ1-4
CATRTGGNEKLFF
TGTGCCACGCGGACAGGGGGGAATGAAAAACTGTTTTTT
>.|TRBV5-1|TRBJ2-3
CASSLDGSGTDTQYF
TGCGCCAGCAGCTTGGACGGGAGTGGCACAGATACGCAGTATTTT
>TRBD2|TRBV6-5|TRBJ2-1
CASSYYSGRAPSEQFF
TGTGCCAGCAGTTACTATAGCGGGAGGGCCCCGAGTGAGCAGTTCTTC
>.|TRBV2|TRBJ2-2
CASSAGYGGELFF
TGTGCCAGCAGTGCAGGATACGGCGGGGAGCTGTTTTTT
>.|TRBV4-2|TRBJ2-6
CASSPLDGTGANVLTF
TGTGCCAGCAGCCCCCTGGACGGGACTGGGGCCAACGTCCTGACTTTC
>.|TRBV2|TRBJ1-5
CASGDNQPQHF
TGTGCCAGCGGGGACAACCAGCCCCAGCATTTT
>TRBD1|TRBV6-5|TRBJ1-5
CASSYGRQGFWPQHF
TGTGCCAGCAGTTACGGACGACAGGGGTTCTGGCCCCAGCATTTT